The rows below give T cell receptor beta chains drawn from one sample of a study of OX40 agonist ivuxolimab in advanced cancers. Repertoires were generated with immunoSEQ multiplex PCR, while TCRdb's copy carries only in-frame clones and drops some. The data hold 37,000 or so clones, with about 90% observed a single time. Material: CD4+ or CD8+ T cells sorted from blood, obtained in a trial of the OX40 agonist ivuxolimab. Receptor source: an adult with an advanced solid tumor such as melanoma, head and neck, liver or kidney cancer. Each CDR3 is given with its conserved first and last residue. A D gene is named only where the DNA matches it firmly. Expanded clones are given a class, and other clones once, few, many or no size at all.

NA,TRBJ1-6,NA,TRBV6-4,TGTGCCAGCAGTAGCGGAAGGACGAAAGGTAATTCACCCCTCCACTTT,CASSSGRTKGNSPLHF
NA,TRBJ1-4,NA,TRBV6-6,TGTGCCAGCAGTTTAAGGGAGGTACTGTTTTTT,CASSLREVLFF
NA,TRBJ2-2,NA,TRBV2,TGTGCCAGCAGTGAAAGTTTCGGGGTCAGCGCCGGGGAGCTGTTTTTT,CASSESFGVSAGELFF
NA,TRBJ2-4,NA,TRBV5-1,TGCGCCAGCAGCCCCAGAGTAGCCAAAAACATTCAGTACTTC,CASSPRVAKNIQYF
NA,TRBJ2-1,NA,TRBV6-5,TGTGCCAGCAGTTACGGGGCCTCCTACAATGAGCAGTTCTTC,CASSYGASYNEQFF
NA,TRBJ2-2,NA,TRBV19,TGTGCCAGTCAGGGAGCCGGGGAGCTGTTTTTT,CASQGAGELFF
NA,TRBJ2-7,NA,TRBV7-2,TGTGCCAGCAGCTTAGCGGGGGCCTACGAGCAGTACTTC,CASSLAGAYEQYF
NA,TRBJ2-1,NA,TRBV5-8,TGTGCCAGCCCTTGGAGGGTCCCACCCCCCTACAATGAGCAGTTCTTC,CASPWRVPPPYNEQFF
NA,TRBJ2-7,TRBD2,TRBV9,TGTGCCAGCAGCGTAGGAAGCGGGGGGACCTACGAGCAGTACTTC,CASSVGSGGTYEQYF
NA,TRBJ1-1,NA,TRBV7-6,TGTGCCAGCAGCCCAGTTCCGGGGGGCACTGAAGCTTTCTTT,CASSPVPGGTEAFF
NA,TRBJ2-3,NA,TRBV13,TGTGCCAGCAGCTCCCCTACAGGGAGAACGTTGGATACGCAGTATTTT,CASSSPTGRTLDTQYF
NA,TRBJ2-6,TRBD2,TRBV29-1,TGCAGCGTTGACGGCGGGGAGGGAACGGCTGGGGCCAACGTCCTGACTTTC,CSVDGGEGTAGANVLTF
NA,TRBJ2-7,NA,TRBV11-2,TGTGCCAGCAGTCGTTCCGGGACCAAGTCGGGCGAGCAGTACTTC,CASSRSGTKSGEQYF
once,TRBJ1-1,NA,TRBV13,TGTGCCAGCCGAATCAATAATGAAGCTTTCTTT,CASRINNEAFF
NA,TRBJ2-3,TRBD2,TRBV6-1,TGTGCCAGCAGTGAATTTGGGCTAGCGGGGCGCACAGATACGCAGTATTTT,CASSEFGLAGRTDTQYF
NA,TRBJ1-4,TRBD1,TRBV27,TGTGCCAGCAGTTCCTTGGACCCGGACAGGGCCGAAAAACTGTTTTTT,CASSSLDPDRAEKLFF
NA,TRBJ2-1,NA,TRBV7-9,TGTGCCAGCAGCTGGTTGGGGGGTCAAAGCTCCTACAATGAGCAGTTCTTC,CASSWLGGQSSYNEQFF
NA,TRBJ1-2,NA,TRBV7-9,TGTGCCAGCAGCTTAAGAGAGGGGGAGTATGGCTACACCTTC,CASSLREGEYGYTF
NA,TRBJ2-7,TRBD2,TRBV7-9,TGTGCCAGCAGCCGCCCTAGCGGTGCGCCCTACGAGCAGTACTTC,CASSRPSGAPYEQYF
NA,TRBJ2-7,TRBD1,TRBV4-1,TGCGCCAGCAGCCAAGGCTTTACAGGGGCCTACGAGCAGTACTTC,CASSQGFTGAYEQYF
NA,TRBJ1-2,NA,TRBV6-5,TGTGCCAGCAGTTACGGCGGGTACTATGGCTACACCTTC,CASSYGGYYGYTF
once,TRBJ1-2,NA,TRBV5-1,TGCGCCAGCAGCCTGGGGGACATACAGGGAGATGGCTACACCTTC,CASSLGDIQGDGYTF
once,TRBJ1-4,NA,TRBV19,TGTGCCAGTAGTATGTTGACCTTTGAAAAACTGTTTTTT,CASSMLTFEKLFF
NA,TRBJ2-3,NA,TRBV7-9,TGTGCCAGCAGCCCCACCAGGGGATTACAAACAGATACGCAGTATTTT,CASSPTRGLQTDTQYF
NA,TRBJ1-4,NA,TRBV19,TGTGCCAGTAGTCCTTGGGACGGAGGGGATGAAAAACTGTTTTTT,CASSPWDGGDEKLFF
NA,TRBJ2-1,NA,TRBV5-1,TGCGCCAGCATCCTGGGGGACGGCTACAATGAGCAGTTCTTC,CASILGDGYNEQFF
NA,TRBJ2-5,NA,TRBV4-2,TGTGCCAGCAGCCAAGCTGGGACCTTAGAGACCCAGTACTTC,CASSQAGTLETQYF
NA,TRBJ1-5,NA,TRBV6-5,TGTGCCAGCAGCCTAGGCCCCGGGAGTCAGCCCCAGCATTTT,CASSLGPGSQPQHF
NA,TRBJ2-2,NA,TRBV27,TGTGCCAGCAGTTGGCGGACAGTCAGCGGGGAGCTGTTTTTT,CASSWRTVSGELFF
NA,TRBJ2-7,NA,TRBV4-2,TGTGCCAGCAGCCAAGTTACAGGGACATTCGGCGAGCAGTACTTC,CASSQVTGTFGEQYF
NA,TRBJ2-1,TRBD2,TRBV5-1,TGCGCCAGCAGCTTGGTGCGAGCGGGGGAAGAGCAGTTCTTC,CASSLVRAGEEQFF
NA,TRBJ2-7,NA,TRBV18,TGTGCCAGCTCACCCGGAACGGGACGCAGCTCCTACGAGCAGTACTTC,CASSPGTGRSSYEQYF
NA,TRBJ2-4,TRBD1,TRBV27,TGTGCCAGCAGTTTAGTCCAGGGGGCATACATTCAGTACTTC,CASSLVQGAYIQYF
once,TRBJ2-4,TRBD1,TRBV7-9,TGTGCCAGCAGTCTTACCGACAGGGTCGGGGTTGGGGCCAAAAACATTCAGTACTTC,CASSLTDRVGVGAKNIQYF
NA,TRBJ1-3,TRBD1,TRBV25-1,TGTGCCAGCAGTGAAAAGATACAGGGGTCCGCTGGAAACACCATATATTTT,CASSEKIQGSAGNTIYF
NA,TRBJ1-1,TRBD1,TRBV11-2,TGTGCCAGCAGCTTAGGTGCCAGGGGGACCATTAATTTCTTT,CASSLGARGTINFF
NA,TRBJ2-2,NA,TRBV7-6,TGTGCCAGCAGCTTAGTCACAGGGAGGAACACCGGGGAGCTGTTTTTT,CASSLVTGRNTGELFF
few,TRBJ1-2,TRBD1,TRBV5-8,TGTGCCAGCAGCCCCGAACAGGGGATCGAGGGCTACACCTTC,CASSPEQGIEGYTF
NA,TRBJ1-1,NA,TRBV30,TGTGCCTGGAGTGGAGGAACCACTGAAGCTTTCTTT,CAWSGGTTEAFF
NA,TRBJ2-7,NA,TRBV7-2,TGTGCCAGCAGCTTAGAACCGAACTACGAGCAGTACTTC,CASSLEPNYEQYF
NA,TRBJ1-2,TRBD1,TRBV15,TGTGCCACCAGCTCCCGGGACAGGGCGGATGGCTACACCTTC,CATSSRDRADGYTF
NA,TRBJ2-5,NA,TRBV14,TGTGCCAAATCACACGGGGGAAGCTCGGAGACCCAGTACTTC,CAKSHGGSSETQYF
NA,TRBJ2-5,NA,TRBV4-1,TGCGCCAGCAGCCAAGTACTAAATCAAGAGACCCAGTACTTC,CASSQVLNQETQYF
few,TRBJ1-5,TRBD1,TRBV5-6,TGTGCCAGCAGCCACGACAGGGATAGCAATCAGCCCCAGCATTTT,CASSHDRDSNQPQHF
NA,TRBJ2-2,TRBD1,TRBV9,TGTGCCAGCAGCCCCAGAGGGGACAGACACACCGGGGAGCTGTTTTTT,CASSPRGDRHTGELFF
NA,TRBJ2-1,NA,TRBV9,TGTGCCAGCAGCGTAGTTTCCAGGGACAACAATGAGCAGTTCTTC,CASSVVSRDNNEQFF
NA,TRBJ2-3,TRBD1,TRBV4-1,TGCGCCAGCAGCCAGGGACAGGGAATTACCCCTGCTAGCACAGATACGCAGTATTTT,CASSQGQGITPASTDTQYF
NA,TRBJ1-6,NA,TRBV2,TGTGCCAGCAGTGAATCCGGCAGGAGCTCCTATAATTCACCCCTCCACTTT,CASSESGRSSYNSPLHF
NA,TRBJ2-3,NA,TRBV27,TGTGCCAGCAGTTCCCTGGCCCTCCCGGGAGCAGGAAATACGCAGTATTTT,CASSSLALPGAGNTQYF
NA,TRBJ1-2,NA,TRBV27,TGTGCCAGCAGTTTACTACAGTCCGGCGACCTTGGCTACACCTTC,CASSLLQSGDLGYTF
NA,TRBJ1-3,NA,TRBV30,TGTGCCTGGGGACAGCGGCAAATACTGTTCTCTGGAAACACCATATATTTT,CAWGQRQILFSGNTIYF
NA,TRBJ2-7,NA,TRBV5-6,TGTGCCAGCAGCTTGGAACAGGGTGGGGTCGAGCAGTACTTC,CASSLEQGGVEQYF
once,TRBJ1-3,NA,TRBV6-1,TGTGCCAGCAGTTCGACAGGACACTCTGGAAACACCATATATTTT,CASSSTGHSGNTIYF
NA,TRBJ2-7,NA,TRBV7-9,TGTGCCAGCAGCTTAGGGGACTACGAGCAGTACTTC,CASSLGDYEQYF
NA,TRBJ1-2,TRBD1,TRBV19,TGTGCCAGTAGCCTGGGACAGGGAATACAGGGCTACACCTTC,CASSLGQGIQGYTF
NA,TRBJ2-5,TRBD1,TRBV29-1,TGCAGCGTTGAAGGAGGGCCGGGACAGATGAAAGAGACCCAGTACTTC,CSVEGGPGQMKETQYF
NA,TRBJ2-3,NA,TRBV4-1,TGCGCCAGCAGCCTATGGGGAGGGGGGACAGCAGATACGCAGTATTTT,CASSLWGGGTADTQYF